The entry that follows covers one TCR beta chain sequence. Germline values: CDR1 SGHTS, CDR2 YDEGEE. J was trimmed by 6 bases and V by 4 bases; bases with no gene match: 10. The CDR3 covers 15 residues. The data belong to a study of T cell changes during pregnancy in multiple sclerosis. Only in-frame clones appear in the TCRdb table, and some are missing; sequencing was by immunoSEQ multiplex PCR. The profile shows about 36,000 clones, roughly nine tenths of them singletons. The TCR sequence derives from a female donor with multiple sclerosis, enrolled in a pregnancy study. V is TRBV5-8 and J is TRBJ2-3; TRBD1 aligns across 8 bases. Sequenced here: CD4+ T cells from peripheral blood mononuclear cells, sampled after pregnancy. The CDR3 coding sequence is TGTGCCAGCAGCCTTGGACAGGGAGAAAGGGATACGCAGTATTTT. It specifies CASSLGQGERDTQYF.